This TCR beta chain was sequenced in a study of PD-1 blockade in classical Hodgkin lymphoma. Study-level information: Nivolumab dosed at 3 mg/kg went to patients intravenously every 2 weeks. Notes on the study in general: At baseline, newly diagnosed patients reportedly showed less TCR diversity than healthy donors.

In the case of this clone: The antigen is not known.

Each patient experienced a relapse that followed autologous stem cell transplantation, and brentuximab vedotin exposure varied. Measured with immunoSEQ multiplex PCR; TCRdb has only the in-frame clones, and not every one. The table includes approximately 99,000 clones, about 89% detected once. Germline CDR1 LGHNA, CDR2 YSLEER. V was clipped by 2 bases and J by 7 bases, with 6 bases between them. This CDR3 has 11 amino acids. The sample was peripheral blood mononuclear cells (PBMCs), taken before the second cycle of nivolumab. The clonotype originates from a human donor with classical Hodgkin lymphoma. The rearrangement joins TRBV4-3 to TRBJ2-7; a possible D gene is TRBD1 (6 bases). The CDR3 sequence: CASSQRGEQYF. The CDR3 nucleotides are TGCGCCAGCAGCCAAAGGGGGGAGCAGTACTTC.